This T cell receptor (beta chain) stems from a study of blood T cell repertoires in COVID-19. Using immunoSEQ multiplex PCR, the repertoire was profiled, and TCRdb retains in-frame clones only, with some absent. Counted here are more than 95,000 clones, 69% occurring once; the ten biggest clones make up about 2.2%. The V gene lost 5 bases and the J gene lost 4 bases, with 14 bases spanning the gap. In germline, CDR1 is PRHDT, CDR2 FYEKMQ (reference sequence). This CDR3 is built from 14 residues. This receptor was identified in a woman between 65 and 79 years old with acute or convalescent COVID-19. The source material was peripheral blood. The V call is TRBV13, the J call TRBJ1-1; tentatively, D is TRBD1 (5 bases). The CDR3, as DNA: TGTGCCAGCAGCGCCCGGGTCAGGGCCACTGAAGCTTTCTTT. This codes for CASSARVRATEAFF.